This entry describes one TCR beta chain. The antigen this receptor binds is unknown. Base qualities were left out, and no much larger clone turns up one base away. This record belongs to a study of vaccination and CD4 T cells after COVID-19 (dated by TCRdb to 2022 to 2024). As for the study more broadly: The convalescent cohort included six males and four females, with two Hispanic individuals, seven Caucasians, two Asians and one multiracial person. In around 9 COVID-19 convalescent patients and a few infection-naive healthy vaccine recipients, researchers compared the spike-specific CD4+ TCR repertoire from before mRNA vaccination with the repertoire from after. Memory CD4+ T cell crossreactivity between SARS-CoV-2 and common cold coronavirus spike proteins was assessed at the TCR clonotype level in an earlier paper using these donors. Post-COVID blood samples from convalescent patients were collected a median of about 110 days after diagnosis, with a range of roughly 35 to 161 days. Post-vaccine blood samples were taken a median of around 77 days after the second vaccine dose, with a range of roughly 14 to 250 days. Two doses of either the Pfizer-BioNTech BNT162b2 vaccine (n=8) or the Moderna mRNA-1273 vaccine (n=2) were administered to participants. As controls, cultures received a CEFX viral epitope pool (the positive control), an HIV-1 Nef peptide pool (the negative control), or no peptide at all. For stimulating the cultures, overlapping spike peptide pools were used, derived from SARS-CoV-2 as well as from the common cold coronaviruses HCoV-NL63, HCoV-OC43 and HCoV-229E.

Trimming removed 7 bases from V and 5 bases from J; the gene matches leave 10 bases unexplained. Inclusive of the bounding cysteine and phenylalanine, the CDR3 is 14 residues long. Kept here is only the CDR3 DNA, which spans 42 bases and is read in frame from base 1. CDR1 and CDR2, per the germline V gene (reference sequence), are DFQATT and SNEGSKA. What the research found in general, with its limitations: The median count of SARS-CoV-2-reactive clonotypes went up from 20 to 25 after infection to a few dozen after vaccination, although the change was not significant. The study included relatively few convalescent patients and did not analyze early timepoints after natural infection. Among the post-vaccine SARS-CoV-2-reactive clones in convalescent patients, a median about 86% showed up only after vaccination, which suggests vaccine-specific priming. Of the vaccine-specific clones in convalescent patients, 304 of 307, or nearly all, reacted only to SARS-CoV-2 spike and did not cross-react with common cold coronaviruses.

The method was PCR. DNA from cultured CD4+ T cells underwent TCR sequencing with the Oncomine TCR Beta short-read assay at the Johns Hopkins FTIC core. Genomic DNA was extracted from the cultured CD4+ T cells with the QIAamp micro DNA kit. Oncomine TCR Beta libraries from cultured CD4+ T cells were pooled with unique dual indexes and sequenced on an Illumina iSeq 100. The study's processing was this. Non-productive sequences were removed, and CDR3s not starting with C, not ending with F or W, or shorter than 7 amino acids were discarded. The MANAFEST web application identified antigen-specific clonotypes by comparing peptide-stimulated wells against reference wells and other culture wells. An FDR below 0.05, an odds ratio above 5, and a productive frequency above 0.1% in at least two of three replicate wells were required for clones to be considered positive. A clonotype was classed as cross-reactive if the clonotype showed significant expansion both in SARS-CoV-2 spike wells and in at least one common cold coronavirus spike condition. Levenshtein distances (stringdist) and unrooted phylogenetic trees (ape) in R version 3.6.1 were used to assess CDR3 homology. TCRdb reran the public reads through fastp at Q25 and MiXCR, keeping productive beta chains. Each entry merges the rows of one CDR3 protein and shows their most common DNA and genes. These V and J calls derive from TCRdb rather than the authors' analysis. The sample table holds about 7,100 distinct CDR3 sequences, of which about 45% were seen once. The ten most abundant clones make up around 33% of the sample.

The treatment or condition label here, explained by the study, means: approximately 10-day PBMC culture with coronavirus spike peptide pools or control peptides (ViraFEST assay). CD4+ T cells from unexposed donors were collected before the COVID-19 pandemic (2011-2018). The ViraFEST assay was used in the study, in which antigen-specific T cells were expanded with peptide pools and expanded clonotypes were subsequently identified by TCR sequencing. PBMCs were cultured at around 2 million per well in IMDM supplemented with about 5.5% human AB serum and about 10 IU/ml IL-2, with roughly 9.5 ug/ml peptide pools added. On days 3 and 7, half of the culture medium was replaced with fresh IL-2-containing medium. After 10 days of culture, CD4+ T cells were isolated by negative selection using the EasySep CD4+ T cell isolation kit. Unexposed donor CD4+ T cells were tested for reactivity to SARS-CoV-2 S and N and four common cold coronavirus spike pools, as cell number allowed. Ficoll-Paque Plus gradient centrifugation was used to isolate PBMCs from whole blood, and the isolated PBMCs were then either used fresh or cryopreserved at -140C. Culture conditions were generally each tested in triplicate wells. Leukapheresis product for the unexposed donors was bought commercially.

The V and J segments used are TRBV20-1 and TRBJ2-5; 10 middle bases align to TRBD2. The sequence derives from a human donor in good health. The sample taken for sequencing was CD4+ T cells from blood, cultured in vitro. The DNA is TGCAGTGGTCAGAGCGGGGGGGCCCGGGAGACCCAGTACTTC. Its coded protein is CSGQSGGARETQYF.